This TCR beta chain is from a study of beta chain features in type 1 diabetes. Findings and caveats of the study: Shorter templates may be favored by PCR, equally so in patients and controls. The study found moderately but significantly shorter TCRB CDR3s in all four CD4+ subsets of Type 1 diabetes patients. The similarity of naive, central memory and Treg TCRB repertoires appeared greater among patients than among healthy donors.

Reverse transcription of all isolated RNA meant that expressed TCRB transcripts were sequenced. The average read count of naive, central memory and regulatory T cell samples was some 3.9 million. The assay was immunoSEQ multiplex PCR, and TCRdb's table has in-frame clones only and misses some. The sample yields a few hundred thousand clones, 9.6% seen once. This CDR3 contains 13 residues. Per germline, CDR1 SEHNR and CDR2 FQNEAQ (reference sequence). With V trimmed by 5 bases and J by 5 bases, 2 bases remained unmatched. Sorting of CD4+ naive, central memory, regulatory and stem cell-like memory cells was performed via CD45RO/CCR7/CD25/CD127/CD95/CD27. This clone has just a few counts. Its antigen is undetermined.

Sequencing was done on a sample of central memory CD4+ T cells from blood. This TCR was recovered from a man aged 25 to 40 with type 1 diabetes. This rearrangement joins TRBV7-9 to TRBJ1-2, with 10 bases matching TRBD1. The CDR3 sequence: CASSPDRGYGYTF. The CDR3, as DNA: TGTGCCAGCAGCCCGGACAGGGGGTATGGCTACACCTTC.